This record covers a single TCR beta chain. What it binds is unknown. This sample was included in a study of post-analysis software for immune sequencing data. The CDR3 is 15 amino acids. The V end was cut by 2 bases, the J end by 2 bases, with 13 bases between. Per the germline V gene, CDR1 is SGHRS and CDR2 is YFSETQ. General observations from the study: About 5 TRBV segments (TRBV5-6, TRBV5-1 and TRBV20-1 among them) occurred more frequently in patients than in controls. Samples from one preparation batch, clustered by F measure, grouped strongly together.

Each TCR beta cDNA library carried unique molecular identifiers. MiXCR was run by TCRdb on the PCR reads, yielding one entry per CDR3 protein. The repertoire has 650,000 to 900,000 distinct CDR3 sequences, around 42% of them found once; the top ten carry approximately 5%. The TCR comes from a girl aged 10-17 years with multiple sclerosis. What was sequenced was blood. The V and J genes are TRBV5-1 and TRBJ1-2; D not certain. The CDR3 nucleotides are TGCGCCAGCAGCTTCGATCACTGGACGAACTATGGCTACACCTTC. As protein: CASSFDHWTNYGYTF.